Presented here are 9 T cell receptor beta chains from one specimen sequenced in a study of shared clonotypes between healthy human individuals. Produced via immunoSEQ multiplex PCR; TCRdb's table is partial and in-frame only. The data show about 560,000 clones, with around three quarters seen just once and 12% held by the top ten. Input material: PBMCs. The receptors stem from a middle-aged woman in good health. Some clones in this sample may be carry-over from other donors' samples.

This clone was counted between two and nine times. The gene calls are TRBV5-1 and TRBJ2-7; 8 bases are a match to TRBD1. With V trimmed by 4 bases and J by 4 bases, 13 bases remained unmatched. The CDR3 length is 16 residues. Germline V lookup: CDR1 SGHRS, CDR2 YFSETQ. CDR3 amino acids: CASSLDGQGKIYEQYF. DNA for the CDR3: TGCGCCAGCAGCCTGGACGGACAGGGAAAGATTTACGAGCAGTACTTC.

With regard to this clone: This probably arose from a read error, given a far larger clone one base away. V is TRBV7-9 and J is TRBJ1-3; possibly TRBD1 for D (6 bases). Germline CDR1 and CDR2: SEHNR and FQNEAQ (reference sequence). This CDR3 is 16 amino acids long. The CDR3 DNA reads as TGTGCCGGCAGCTCAGGGGCAGGGACCTCTGGAAACACCATATATTTT. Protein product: CAGSSGAGTSGNTIYF.

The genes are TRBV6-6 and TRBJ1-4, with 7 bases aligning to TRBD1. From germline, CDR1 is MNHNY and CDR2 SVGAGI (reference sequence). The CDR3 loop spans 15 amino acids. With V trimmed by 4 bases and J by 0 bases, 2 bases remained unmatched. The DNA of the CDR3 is TGTGCCAGCAGTTCAGGGGGGACAACTAATGAAAAACTGTTTTTT. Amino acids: CASSSGGTTNEKLFF.

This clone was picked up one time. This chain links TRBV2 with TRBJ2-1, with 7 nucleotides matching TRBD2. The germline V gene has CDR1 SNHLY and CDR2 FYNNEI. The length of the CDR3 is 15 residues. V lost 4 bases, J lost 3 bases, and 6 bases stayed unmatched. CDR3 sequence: CASSGEGPNYNEQFF. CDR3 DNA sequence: TGTGCCAGCAGTGGGGAGGGCCCGAACTACAATGAGCAGTTCTTC.

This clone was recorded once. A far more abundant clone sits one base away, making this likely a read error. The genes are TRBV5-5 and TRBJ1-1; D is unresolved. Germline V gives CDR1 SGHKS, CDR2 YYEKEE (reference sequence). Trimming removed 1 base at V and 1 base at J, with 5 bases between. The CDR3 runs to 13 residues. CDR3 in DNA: TGTGCCAGCAGCTTGTGGGGGAACACTGAAGCTTTCTTT. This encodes CASSLWGNTEAFF.

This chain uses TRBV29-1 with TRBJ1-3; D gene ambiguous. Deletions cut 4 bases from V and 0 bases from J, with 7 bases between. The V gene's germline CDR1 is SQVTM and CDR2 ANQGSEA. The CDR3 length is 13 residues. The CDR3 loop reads CSVATVSGNTIYF. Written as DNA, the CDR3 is TGCAGCGTTGCAACAGTCTCTGGAAACACCATATATTTT. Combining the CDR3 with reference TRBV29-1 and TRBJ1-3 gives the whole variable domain SAVISQKPSRDICQRGTSLTIQCQVDSQVTMMFWYRQQPGQSLTLIATANQGSEATYESGFVIDKFPISRPNLTFSTLTVSNMSPEDSSIYLCSVATVSGNTIYFGEGSWLTVV.

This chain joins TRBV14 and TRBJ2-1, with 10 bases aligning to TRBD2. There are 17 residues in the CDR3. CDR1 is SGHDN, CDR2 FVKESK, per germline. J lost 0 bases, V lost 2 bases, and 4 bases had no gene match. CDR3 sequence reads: CASSQHLAGASYNEQFF. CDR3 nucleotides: TGTGCCAGCAGCCAACATCTAGCGGGAGCCTCCTACAATGAGCAGTTCTTC.

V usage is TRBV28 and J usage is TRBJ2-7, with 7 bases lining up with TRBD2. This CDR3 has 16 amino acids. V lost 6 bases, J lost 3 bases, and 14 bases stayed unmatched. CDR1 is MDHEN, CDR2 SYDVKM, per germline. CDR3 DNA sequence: TGTGCCAGCAGCTCCTGGGGAGGGCGGGTGGACTACGAGCAGTACTTC. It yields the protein CASSSWGGRVDYEQYF.

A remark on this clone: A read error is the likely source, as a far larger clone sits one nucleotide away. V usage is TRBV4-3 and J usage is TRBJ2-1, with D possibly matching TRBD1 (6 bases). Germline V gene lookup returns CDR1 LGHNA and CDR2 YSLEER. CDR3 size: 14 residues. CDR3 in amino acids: CAGSLGSGDNEQFF. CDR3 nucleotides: TGCGCCGGCAGCCTAGGATCAGGGGACAATGAGCAGTTCTTC.